The 26 T cell receptor beta chains in this list originate from one sample, sequenced in a study of blood T cells in healthy people across ages. Next came a second PCR, run for about 7 to 12 cycles, which used a sample-barcoded 5' primer along with a J-beta primer mix. TCRdb independently ran MiXCR on the 5' RACE reads; one entry per CDR3 protein. The table records just over 800,000 distinct CDR3 sequences, under 80% of them present only once. What was sequenced was blood. These receptors came from a man aged 30 to 45 in good health.

This clonotype was observed a single time. V usage is TRBV12-3 or TRBV12-4 and J usage is TRBJ2-1; 8 bases line up with TRBD2. The V segment lost 8 bases and the J segment 13 bases; nucleotides outside the gene matches: 4. CDR3 size: 10 residues. The CDR3 DNA reads TGTGCCAGCCAAGCGGGGGTACAGTTCTTC. The encoded protein is CASQAGVQFF.

The chain recombines TRBV4-1 with TRBJ2-7; D ambiguous. The V gene's germline CDR1 is MGHRA and CDR2 YSYEKL. V lost 3 bases and J lost 1, with 13 bases in between. CDR3 length: 15 residues. CDR3 sequence reads: CASSHLTGSSYEQYF. The DNA of the CDR3 is TGCGCCAGCAGCCACCTCACGGGTTCTTCCTACGAGCAGTACTTC.

The sample holds a few counts of this clonotype. The J gene is TRBJ2-1, the V gene TRBV6-2 or TRBV6-3; D remains ambiguous. The germline V and J ends were trimmed by 5 bases and 4 bases, with 18 bases remaining between them. From germline, CDR1 is MNHEY and CDR2 SVGEGT. The CDR3 has 16 residues. CDR3 coding DNA: TGTGCCAGCAGTCTCGGATCAGCTTCCGATTACAATGAGCAGTTCTTC. This sequence encodes CASSLGSASDYNEQFF.

V is TRBV6-6 and J is TRBJ2-3; 9 nucleotides align to TRBD2. In germline, CDR1 is MNHNY, CDR2 SVGAGI (reference sequence). After removal of 3 bases from V and 1 base from J, the junction contained 2 bases not matched to a gene. This CDR3 contains 15 residues. CDR3 nucleotide sequence: TGTGCCAGCAGTTATCCTAGCGGGGGCACAGATACGCAGTATTTT. The encoded protein is CASSYPSGGTDTQYF.

The rearrangement uses TRBV6-2 or TRBV6-3 and TRBJ2-1, with D unresolved. The V gene's germline CDR1 is MNHEY and CDR2 SVGEGT. The CDR3 spans 14 residues. Trimming shortened V by 7 bases and J by 4 bases, and 14 bases separated the two germline ends. CDR3 in DNA: TGTGCCAGCAAACCCCCACAGAATTACAATGAGCAGTTCTTC. Amino acid sequence: CASKPPQNYNEQFF.

The genes are TRBV9 and TRBJ1-2; D not certain. The CDR3 consists of 15 residues. The V and J ends lost 3 bases and 5 bases respectively, with 17 bases between them. Per germline, CDR1 SGDLS and CDR2 YYNGEE. The CDR3, as DNA: TGTGCCAGCAGCGCCCCTGACACCTCTGGGTATGGCTACACCTTC. This sequence encodes CASSAPDTSGYGYTF. The full variable domain, its missing parts supplied by reference TRBV9 and TRBJ1-2, is DSGVTQTPKHLITATGQRVTLRCSPRSGDLSVYWYQQSLDQGLQFLIQYYNGEERAKGNILERFSAQQFPDLHSELNLSSLELGDSALYFCASSAPDTSGYGYTFGSGTRLTVV.

This clonotype has more than one count but fewer than ten. The chain has TRBV12-3 or TRBV12-4 and TRBJ2-1, with 7 bases aligning to TRBD2. The ends lost 8 bases at V and 4 bases at J; junction bases unmatched: 2. The CDR3 totals 12 residues. The CDR3 sequence is CASGTTYNEQFF. The CDR3 DNA reads TGTGCCAGCGGGACTACTTACAATGAGCAGTTCTTC.

This chain links TRBV5-1 with TRBJ1-2; no clear D gene. CDR1 and CDR2 (germline): SGHRS, YFSETQ. The CDR3 covers 14 residues. V was trimmed by 0 bases and J by 5 bases, leaving 11 bases between them. The CDR3 spells CASSLEPPDYGYTF. As DNA, the CDR3 is TGCGCCAGCAGCTTGGAGCCACCCGATTATGGCTACACCTTC.

CDR3 bases: TGTGCCAGCAGCTCATCCCCGGGACTACCAAAATCGCCTCCGAGAGAGCAGTACTTC. This translates into CASSSSPGLPKSPPREQYF. This chain connects TRBV7-2 to TRBJ2-4, with 7 bases fitting TRBD2. Looked up from germline, CDR1 is SGHTA and CDR2 is FQGNSA. J gave up 13 bases and V 4 bases, and 28 bases lay outside the gene matches. This CDR3 is 19 amino acids long.

This clonotype has only a few counts. The J gene is TRBJ1-2, the V gene TRBV12-3 or TRBV12-4; unclear D gene. V gave up 6 bases and J gave up 2 bases, with 10 bases separating them. The CDR3 loop spans 13 amino acids. For the CDR3, the DNA is TGTGCCAGCAGCAAACAGATAAACTATGGCTACACCTTC. Residues: CASSKQINYGYTF.

The chain links TRBV12-3 or TRBV12-4 to TRBJ2-5; D is unresolved. The CDR3 runs 12 residues. Trimming took off 6 bases at V and 4 bases at J, with 9 bases between the two ends. In DNA, the CDR3 is TGTGCCAGCAGATTCGGTCCAGAGACCCAGTACTTC. It encodes CASRFGPETQYF.

This chain uses TRBV9 with TRBJ2-1; the D gene is possibly TRBD2 (5 bases). The CDR3 consists of 16 residues. V lost 4 bases, J lost 2 bases, and 16 bases lay in between. Germline CDR1 and CDR2: SGDLS and YYNGEE. CDR3 residues: CASSWTWAGPYNEQFF. The CDR3 DNA reads TGTGCCAGCAGCTGGACTTGGGCGGGCCCCTACAATGAGCAGTTCTTC.

The chain couples TRBV3-1 to TRBJ2-3; 7 bases line up with TRBD2. Trimming took 10 bases from V and 1 from J; bases not matched to a gene: 2. The CDR3 runs 12 residues. CDR1 and CDR2 from the germline V gene are LGHDT and YNNKEL (reference sequence). The CDR3 region is CATAGGTDTQYF. Written as DNA, the CDR3 is TGTGCCACGGCGGGGGGCACAGATACGCAGTATTTT.

CDR3 amino acids: CASSHTLLTGSSTDTQYF. The CDR3 region has the DNA TGTGCCAGCAGCCATACGCTACTGACAGGCTCTAGCACAGATACGCAGTATTTT. The rearrangement uses TRBV4-2 and TRBJ2-3, with a tentative D call TRBD1 (6 bases). V lost 3 bases and J 0 bases, leaving 19 bases between the germline ends. Germline CDR1 reads LGHNA; CDR2 reads YNFKEQ. The CDR3 spans 18 residues.

The chain employs TRBV20-1 and TRBJ2-1, with 13 bases identical to TRBD2. Germline assignment: CDR1 DFQATT and CDR2 SNEGSKA (reference sequence). The CDR3 runs to 14 residues. V was clipped by 3 bases and J by 10 bases; unmatched bases: 6. CDR3 in DNA: TGCAGTGCTAGTGGGACTAGCGGGGTGGGGGAGCAGTTCTTC. Amino acids: CSASGTSGVGEQFF.

This clonotype is a singleton in its sample. J is TRBJ2-7 and V is TRBV10-3, with D possibly matching TRBD1 (5 bases). The V and J ends lost 0 bases and 5 bases respectively, with 5 bases between them. Germline CDR1 reads ENHRY; CDR2 reads SYGVKD. The length of the CDR3 is 12 residues. DNA of the CDR3: TGTGCCATCAGTGAGTCGGGGCACGAGCAGTACTTC. Its protein is CAISESGHEQYF.

The rearrangement joins TRBV7-6 to TRBJ2-3; D could derive from TRBD1 or TRBD2 (6 bases each). V dropped 1 base and J dropped 2 bases, with 16 bases sitting between them. Germline CDR1 SGHVS, CDR2 FNYEAQ. The CDR3 consists of 17 residues. The CDR3 nucleotides read TGTGCCAGCAGCTTAGAAGGAGGGGGTCTAGCCACAGATACGCAGTATTTT. This gives the protein CASSLEGGGLATDTQYF. The whole variable domain, filled in from reference TRBV7-6 and TRBJ2-3, reads GAGVSQSPRYKVTKRGQDVALRCDPISGHVSLYWYRQALGQGPEFLTYFNYEAQQDKSGLPNDRFSAERPEGSISTLTIQRTEQRDSAMYRCASSLEGGGLATDTQYFGPGTRLTVL.

V gene TRBV30 combines with J gene TRBJ2-1; TRBD2 matches at 9 bases. This CDR3 is built from 13 residues. The germline CDR1 and CDR2 sequences are GTSNPN and SVGIG (reference sequence). V was pared by 4 bases and J by 7 bases, with 5 bases of the junction left unmatched. The CDR3 is CAWNAGGLNEQFF. Here the CDR3 DNA reads TGTGCCTGGAACGCGGGGGGGCTGAATGAGCAGTTCTTC.

The chain carries TRBV6-5 and TRBJ2-1; 14 bases match TRBD2. Germline V gives CDR1 MNHEY, CDR2 SVGAGI. The CDR3 consists of 16 residues. V shed 4 bases and J 6 bases; nucleotides not matched to a gene: 5. This chain's CDR3 is CASSSPGTSGGNEQFF. The CDR3 DNA is TGTGCCAGCAGTTCCCCCGGGACTAGCGGGGGCAATGAGCAGTTCTTC.

J is TRBJ2-5 and V is TRBV20-1, with no clear D. Germline V gene lookup returns CDR1 DFQATT and CDR2 SNEGSKA (reference sequence). The CDR3 has 15 residues. The V and J ends lost 4 bases and 0 bases respectively, with 15 bases between them. The CDR3 is CSAKPLLIYQETQYF. In DNA, the CDR3 is TGCAGTGCTAAACCACTTCTGATATACCAAGAGACCCAGTACTTC.

The J gene is TRBJ2-3, the V gene TRBV29-1; 14 bases are a match to TRBD2. V shed 5 bases, J shed 2 bases, and the junction held 15 bases outside the gene matches. This CDR3 contains 19 residues. Germline V CDR1 and CDR2: SQVTM, ANQGSEA. Here the CDR3 DNA reads TGCAGCGTTCCGCCGGGACTAGCGGGGGTAGCGGGGTACACAGATACGCAGTATTTT. The encoded protein is CSVPPGLAGVAGYTDTQYF.

The chain links TRBV4-3 to TRBJ2-1, with no clear D. This CDR3 has 16 amino acids. Trimming stripped 2 bases from V and 0 bases from J, with 11 bases between. CDR1 and CDR2 from the germline V gene are LGHNA and YSLEER. The CDR3 DNA follows: TGCGCCAGCAGCCAAATTAGTGGGAACTCCTACAATGAGCAGTTCTTC. This codes for CASSQISGNSYNEQFF.

This clonotype was observed a few times. The chain is built from TRBV7-9 and TRBJ2-6; 7 positions agree with TRBD1. The ends lost 6 bases at V and 2 bases at J; junction bases unmatched: 4. Germline CDR1 SEHNR, CDR2 FQNEAQ (reference sequence). CDR3 length equals 15 residues. The CDR3 here is CASRLQGTGANVLTF. The CDR3 region has the DNA TGTGCCAGCAGGTTACAGGGGACTGGGGCCAACGTCCTGACTTTC. Filled out from reference TRBV7-9 and TRBJ2-6, the complete variable domain reads DTGVSQNPRHKITKRGQNVTFRCDPISEHNRLYWYRQTLGQGPEFLTYFQNEAQLEKSRLLSDRFSAERPKGSFSTLEIQRTEQGDSAMYLCASRLQGTGANVLTFGAGSRLTVL.

For this clonotype: A clone one base away is much larger, so this may be a read error. The chain carries TRBV5-1 and TRBJ2-7; D perhaps matches TRBD2 (5 bases). The CDR3 covers 12 residues. Trimming removed 2 bases from V and 3 bases from J, with 6 bases in between. Looked up from germline, CDR1 is SGHRS and CDR2 is YFSETQ. The CDR3 DNA reads as TGCGCCAGCAGCTTTGAGGGCTACGAGCAGTACTTC. Translating it yields CASSFEGYEQYF.

In this sample, this clonotype turned up a few times. This chain links TRBV4-3 with TRBJ2-3, with D unclear. This CDR3 has 13 amino acids. From germline, CDR1 is LGHNA and CDR2 YSLEER. The ends were cut back, 1 base at V and 5 bases at J, with 7 bases in the middle. The CDR3: CASSQVWEDTQYF. The CDR3, as DNA: TGCGCCAGCAGCCAAGTCTGGGAAGATACGCAGTATTTT.

This chain links TRBV7-8 with TRBJ1-5, with D maybe TRBD1 (6 bases). Germline V gene data show CDR1 as SGHVS and CDR2 as FQNEAQ. Trimming stripped 6 bases from V and 1 base from J, with 16 bases between. CDR3 size: 16 residues. The CDR3 sequence: CASSFGPGHSNQPQHF. CDR3 sequence (DNA): TGTGCCAGCAGTTTTGGGCCGGGACACAGCAATCAGCCCCAGCATTTT.